A single T cell receptor beta chain is shown here with its context. Antigen unknown. This entry comes from a study of T cell responses to AZD1222 COVID-19 vaccine. The germline V gene has CDR1 SGDLS and CDR2 YYNGEE. The CDR3 is 14 residues long. V lost 0 bases and J 0 bases, leaving 7 bases between the germline ends. Combined were second doses at about 4 or about 12 weeks. Study-wide results and caveats: Clonal diversity was possibly underestimated, and white British individuals and females predominated among donors. The study sampled repertoires only after the peak T cell response. Per reports, nearly half of all spike-specific TCRs target regions that are unmutated in variants.

Produced via immunoSEQ multiplex PCR; TCRdb's table is partial and in-frame only. The sample includes over 150,000 clones, about 94% seen only once; the top ten take about 1%. The chain uses TRBV9 and TRBJ2-7; weak D call: TRBD1 (5 bases). This clonotype was sampled from an adult who received the AZD1222 COVID-19 vaccine. The sample here was peripheral blood, taken 28 days after the second AZD1222 dose. CDR3 protein: CASSVATGSYEQYF. The CDR3, as DNA: TGTGCCAGCAGCGTAGCAACAGGCTCCTACGAGCAGTACTTC.